A selection of T cell receptor beta chains follows, all from one sample in a study of beta chain features in type 1 diabetes. Here immunoSEQ multiplex PCR was the method, and the copy in TCRdb shows in-frame clones only, minus some. The sample has under 800,000 clones, roughly 16% seen once. What was sequenced was naive CD4+ T cells from blood. The receptors were gathered from a man aged 18 to 29 in good health. CDR3s include the opening cysteine and the closing phenylalanine or tryptophan. D genes are given only for firm matches. Not all rows give a size; the values are once, few, many and, for expanded clones, a class.

V gene	clone size	D gene	J gene	CDR3 protein	CDR3 DNA
TRBV6-1	-	-	TRBJ2-5	CASSSPGREETQYF	TGTGCCAGCAGTTCCCCAGGACGGGAAGAGACCCAGTACTTC
TRBV15	few	TRBD1	TRBJ2-4	CATGRQGGTKNIQYF	TGTGCCACCGGCAGACAGGGCGGAACCAAAAACATTCAGTACTTC
TRBV18	-	TRBD1	TRBJ1-1	CASSRGGNTEAFF	TGTGCCAGCTCTCGAGGGGGCAACACTGAAGCTTTCTTT
TRBV18	few	-	TRBJ1-6	CASSPQSSYNSPLHF	TGTGCCAGCTCACCACAGAGCTCCTATAATTCACCCCTCCACTTT
TRBV29-1	few	-	TRBJ2-1	CSVSRLNNEQFF	TGCAGCGTCTCCAGGCTCAACAATGAGCAGTTCTTC
TRBV28	-	-	TRBJ1-1	CASSRGNTEAFF	TGTGCCAGCAGTCGCGGAAACACTGAAGCTTTCTTT
TRBV10-3	few	-	TRBJ2-5	CAISESPAGPQETQYF	TGTGCCATCAGTGAGTCCCCTGCAGGGCCTCAAGAGACCCAGTACTTC
TRBV21-1	many	-	TRBJ2-1	CASSKGALGFF	TGTGCCAGCAGCAAAGGGGCCCTAGGGTTCTTC
TRBV28	-	TRBD1	TRBJ2-7	CASSPGTGAGYEQYF	TGTGCCAGCAGCCCCGGGACAGGCGCGGGGTACGAGCAGTACTTC
TRBV7-2	-	-	TRBJ2-3	CASSRRSSSSTDTQYF	TGTGCCAGCAGCAGGAGGTCTAGCAGTAGCACAGATACGCAGTATTTT
TRBV5-1	-	-	TRBJ2-2	CASSRSGLNTGELFF	TGCGCCAGCAGCCGAAGCGGTTTGAACACCGGGGAGCTGTTTTTT
TRBV2	-	TRBD2	TRBJ2-7	CASRRTSGSSYEQYF	TGTGCCAGCAGGAGGACTAGCGGGAGCTCCTACGAGCAGTACTTC
TRBV30	few	TRBD1	TRBJ1-6	CAWGQGVHSPLHF	TGTGCCTGGGGACAGGGCGTACACTCACCCCTCCACTTT
TRBV6-5	few	-	TRBJ1-2	CASSPYREGYGYTF	TGTGCCAGCAGTCCTTACAGGGAGGGATATGGCTACACCTTC
TRBV9	-	-	TRBJ2-7	CASSRDGHYEQYF	TGTGCCAGCAGCCGGGACGGACACTACGAGCAGTACTTC
TRBV28	-	-	TRBJ2-1	CASTAWNEQFF	TGTGCCAGCACGGCCTGGAATGAGCAGTTCTTC
TRBV7-2	few	TRBD1	TRBJ2-5	CASSTSGTVGVTQYF	TGTGCCAGCAGCACGTCCGGGACAGTGGGAGTTACCCAGTACTTC
TRBV9	few	-	TRBJ2-2	CASSVEVGPNTGELFF	TGTGCCAGCAGCGTAGAGGTGGGACCGAACACCGGGGAGCTGTTTTTT
TRBV2	-	-	TRBJ2-7	CASNPAKGEQYF	TGTGCCAGCAATCCAGCTAAGGGCGAGCAGTACTTC
TRBV16	-	TRBD1	TRBJ2-4	CASSQDGTGSTKNIQYF	TGTGCCAGCAGCCAGGACGGGACAGGGAGCACCAAAAACATTCAGTACTTC
TRBV2	-	-	TRBJ2-1	CASTFSGGNYNEQFF	TGTGCCAGCACCTTCAGCGGAGGTAATTACAATGAGCAGTTCTTC
TRBV7-3	-	TRBD1	TRBJ1-6	CASSSGTGVVSPLHF	TGTGCCAGCAGCTCCGGGACAGGGGTGGTATCACCCCTCCACTTT